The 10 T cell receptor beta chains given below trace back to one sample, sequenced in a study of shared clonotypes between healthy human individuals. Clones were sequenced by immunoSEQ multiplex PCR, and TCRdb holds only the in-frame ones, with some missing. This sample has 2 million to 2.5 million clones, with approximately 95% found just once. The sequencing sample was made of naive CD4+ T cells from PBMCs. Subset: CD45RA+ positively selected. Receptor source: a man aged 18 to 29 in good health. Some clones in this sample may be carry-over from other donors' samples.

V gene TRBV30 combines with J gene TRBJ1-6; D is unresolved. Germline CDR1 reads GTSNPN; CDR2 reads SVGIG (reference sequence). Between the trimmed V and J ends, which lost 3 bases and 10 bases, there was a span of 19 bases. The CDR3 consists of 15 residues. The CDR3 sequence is CAWRPLSGPGSPLHF. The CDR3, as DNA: TGTGCCTGGAGACCCCTGAGCGGTCCGGGGTCACCCCTCCACTTT.

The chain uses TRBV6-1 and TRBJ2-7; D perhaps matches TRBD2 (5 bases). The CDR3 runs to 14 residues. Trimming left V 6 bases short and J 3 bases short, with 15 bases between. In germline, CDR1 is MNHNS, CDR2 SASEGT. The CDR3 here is CASRAGGRIYEQYF. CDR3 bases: TGTGCCAGCAGGGCCGGAGGTCGGATCTACGAGCAGTACTTC.

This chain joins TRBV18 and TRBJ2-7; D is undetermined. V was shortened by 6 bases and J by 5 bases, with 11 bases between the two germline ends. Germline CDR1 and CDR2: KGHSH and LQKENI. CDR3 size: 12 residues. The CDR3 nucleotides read TGTGCCAGCTCGCTCAAGGCCGACGAGCAGTACTTC. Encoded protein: CASSLKADEQYF.

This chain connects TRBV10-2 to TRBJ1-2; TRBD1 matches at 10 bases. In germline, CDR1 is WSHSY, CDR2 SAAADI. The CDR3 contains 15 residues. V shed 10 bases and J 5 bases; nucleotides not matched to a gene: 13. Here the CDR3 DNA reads TGCGCCACCAAAGTGGGGACAGGGGCACCTTATGGCTACACCTTC. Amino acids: CATKVGTGAPYGYTF.

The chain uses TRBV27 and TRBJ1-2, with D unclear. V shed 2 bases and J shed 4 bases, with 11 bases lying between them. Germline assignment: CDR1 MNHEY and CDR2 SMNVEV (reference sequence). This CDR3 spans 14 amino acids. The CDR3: CASSLERSSYGYTF. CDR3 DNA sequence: TGTGCCAGCAGTTTAGAGAGGTCCTCCTATGGCTACACCTTC.

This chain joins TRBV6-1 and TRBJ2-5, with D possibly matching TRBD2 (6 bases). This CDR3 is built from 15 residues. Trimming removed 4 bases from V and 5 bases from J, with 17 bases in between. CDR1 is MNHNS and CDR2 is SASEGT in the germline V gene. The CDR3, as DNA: TGTGCCAGCAGTGTAATCCCGACTAGTCGGGAGACCCAGTACTTC. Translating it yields CASSVIPTSRETQYF.

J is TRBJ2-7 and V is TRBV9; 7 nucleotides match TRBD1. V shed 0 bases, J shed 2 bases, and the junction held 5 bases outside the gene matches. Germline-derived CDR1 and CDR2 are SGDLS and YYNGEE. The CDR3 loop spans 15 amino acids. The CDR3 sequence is CASSVGGTAAYEQYF. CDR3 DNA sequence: TGTGCCAGCAGCGTAGGTGGGACAGCAGCCTACGAGCAGTACTTC.

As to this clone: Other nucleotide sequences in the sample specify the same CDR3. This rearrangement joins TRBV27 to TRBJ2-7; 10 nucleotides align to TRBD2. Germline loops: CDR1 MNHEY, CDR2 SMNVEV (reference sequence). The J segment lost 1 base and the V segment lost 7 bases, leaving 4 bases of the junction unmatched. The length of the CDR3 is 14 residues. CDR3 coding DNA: TGTGCCAGCACCCGGACTAGCGGTTCCTACGAGCAGTACTTC. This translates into CASTRTSGSYEQYF.

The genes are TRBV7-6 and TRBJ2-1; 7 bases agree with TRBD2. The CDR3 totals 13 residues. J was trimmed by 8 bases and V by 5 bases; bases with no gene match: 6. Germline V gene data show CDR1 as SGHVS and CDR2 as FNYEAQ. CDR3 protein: CASSGPAGDEQFF. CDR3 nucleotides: TGTGCCAGCAGCGGACCTGCGGGAGATGAGCAGTTCTTC.

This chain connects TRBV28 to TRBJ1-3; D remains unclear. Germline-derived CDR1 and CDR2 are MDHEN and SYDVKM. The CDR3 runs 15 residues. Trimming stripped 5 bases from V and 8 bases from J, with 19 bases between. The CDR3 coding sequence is TGTGCCAGCAGTCATTCGCGGGTACCAAGAGACACCATATATTTT. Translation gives CASSHSRVPRDTIYF.